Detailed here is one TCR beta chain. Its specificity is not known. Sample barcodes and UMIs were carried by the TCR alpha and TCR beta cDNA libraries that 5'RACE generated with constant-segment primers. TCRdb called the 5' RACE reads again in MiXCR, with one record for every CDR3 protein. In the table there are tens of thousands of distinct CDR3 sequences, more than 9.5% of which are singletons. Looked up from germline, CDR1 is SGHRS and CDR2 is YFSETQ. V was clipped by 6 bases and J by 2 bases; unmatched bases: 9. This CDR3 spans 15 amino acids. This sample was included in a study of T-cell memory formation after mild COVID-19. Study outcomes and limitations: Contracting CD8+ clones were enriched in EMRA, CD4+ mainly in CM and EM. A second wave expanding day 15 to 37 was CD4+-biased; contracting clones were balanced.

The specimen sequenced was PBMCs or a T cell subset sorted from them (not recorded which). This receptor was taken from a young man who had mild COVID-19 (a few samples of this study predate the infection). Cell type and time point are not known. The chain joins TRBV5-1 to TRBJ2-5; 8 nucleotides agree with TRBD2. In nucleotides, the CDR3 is TGCGCCAGCACACCGGGGGGGACTCAACAAGAGACCCAGTACTTC. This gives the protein CASTPGGTQQETQYF.